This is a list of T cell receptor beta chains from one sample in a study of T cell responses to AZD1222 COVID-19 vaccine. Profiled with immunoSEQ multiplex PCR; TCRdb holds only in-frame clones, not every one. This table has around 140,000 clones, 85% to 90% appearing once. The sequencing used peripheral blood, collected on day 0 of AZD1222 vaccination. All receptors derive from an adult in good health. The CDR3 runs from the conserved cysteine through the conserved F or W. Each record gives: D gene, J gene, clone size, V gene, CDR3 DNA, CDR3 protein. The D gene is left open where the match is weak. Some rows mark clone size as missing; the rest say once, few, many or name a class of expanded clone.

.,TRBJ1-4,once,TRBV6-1,TGTGCCAGCAGTGAAAGCCTGTGGGTTCCCGGAAAACTGTTTTTT,CASSESLWVPGKLFF
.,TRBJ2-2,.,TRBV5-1,TGCGCCAGCAGCTTGGTTGGCAGGGGAAACACCGGGGAGCTGTTTTTT,CASSLVGRGNTGELFF
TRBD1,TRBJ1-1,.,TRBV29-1,TGCAGCGTCGGACAGGGCACGAACACTGAAGCTTTCTTT,CSVGQGTNTEAFF
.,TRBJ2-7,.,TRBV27,TGTGCCAGCAGTGACGGCAGCAGCAAATTATACGAGCAGTACTTC,CASSDGSSKLYEQYF
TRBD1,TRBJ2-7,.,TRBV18,TGTGCCAGCTCACCGGGACAGGCAACCTACGAGCAGTACTTC,CASSPGQATYEQYF
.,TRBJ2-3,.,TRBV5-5,TGTGCCAGCAGCGGGAGGACAGGAAGCACAGATACGCAGTATTTT,CASSGRTGSTDTQYF
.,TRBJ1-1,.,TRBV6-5,TGTGCCAGCAGTTTCCCCTTATCTGAAGCTTTCTTT,CASSFPLSEAFF
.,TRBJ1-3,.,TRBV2,TGTGCCAGCAGTGGGCAAGGGACTGGAAACACCATATATTTT,CASSGQGTGNTIYF
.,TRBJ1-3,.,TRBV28,TGTGCCAGCAGTCAGAAAAGCACCATATATTTT,CASSQKSTIYF
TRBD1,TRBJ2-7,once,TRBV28,TGTGCCAGCAGACGGGGACAGGTGACCCACTACGAGCAGTACTTC,CASRRGQVTHYEQYF
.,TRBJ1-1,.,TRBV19,TGTGCCAGCCGACGATTAGGAGAGGGGCCGACTGAAGCTTTCTTT,CASRRLGEGPTEAFF
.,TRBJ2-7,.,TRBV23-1,TGCGCCAGCAGTCAATCGAACGGGGCAAGTCACGAGCAGTACTTC,CASSQSNGASHEQYF
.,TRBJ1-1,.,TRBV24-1,TGTGCCACCAGTGACCCCAGGGAAGGGAACACTGAAGCTTTCTTT,CATSDPREGNTEAFF
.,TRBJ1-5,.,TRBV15,TGTGCCACCAGCAGACAGGCTCAGCCCCAGCATTTT,CATSRQAQPQHF
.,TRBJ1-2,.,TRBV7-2,TGTGCCAGCAGCTCGACCAGGGGTATGTTCGCTATGCATGGCTACACCTTC,CASSSTRGMFAMHGYTF
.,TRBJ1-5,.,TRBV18,TGTGCCAGCTCACCCGGAGACAATCAGCCCCAGCATTTT,CASSPGDNQPQHF
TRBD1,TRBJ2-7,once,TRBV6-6,TGTGCCAGCAGACCCGGGACAGGCTACGAGCAGTACTTC,CASRPGTGYEQYF
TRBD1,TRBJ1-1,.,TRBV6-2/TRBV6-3,TGTGCCAGCAGTTACCAGGGGGCGCCGGACACTGAAGCTTTCTTT,CASSYQGAPDTEAFF
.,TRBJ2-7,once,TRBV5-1,TGCGCCAGCAGCTTGTCACAGAGCTACGAGCAGTACTTC,CASSLSQSYEQYF
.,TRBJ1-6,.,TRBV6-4,TGTGCCAGCAGTCTCAGTGCAGATCGTTCACCCCTCCACTTT,CASSLSADRSPLHF
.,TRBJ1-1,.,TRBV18,TGTGCCAGCTCACCTCACAGGGTTTGGTCTGATGAAGCTTTCTTT,CASSPHRVWSDEAFF
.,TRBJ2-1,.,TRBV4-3,TGCGCCAGCAGCCAAGATGTGGGCAGAAGTTACAATGAGCAGTTCTTC,CASSQDVGRSYNEQFF
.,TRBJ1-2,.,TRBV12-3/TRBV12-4,TGTGCCAGCAGTTTAAGTCTGTTGGGCGGCTACACCTTC,CASSLSLLGGYTF
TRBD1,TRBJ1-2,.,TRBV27,TGTGCCAGCAGCTGGGCCCAGGACAGGGCGGGAGGCTACACCTTC,CASSWAQDRAGGYTF
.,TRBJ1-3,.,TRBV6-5,TGTGCCAGCAGTAAACCAGGTCGTGGAAACACCATATATTTT,CASSKPGRGNTIYF
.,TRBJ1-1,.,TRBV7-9,TGTGCCAGCAGCTTCGGGGAAAACACTGAAGCTTTCTTT,CASSFGENTEAFF
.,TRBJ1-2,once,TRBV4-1,TGCGCCAGCAGCCAAGATCTGGCAGGAGGGGGGCTTTTTAACTATGGCTACACCTTC,CASSQDLAGGGLFNYGYTF
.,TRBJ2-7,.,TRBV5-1,TGCGCCAGCAGCCTGGGGCACGCCGGTTCCTACGAGCAGTACTTC,CASSLGHAGSYEQYF